The clone carrying this TCR beta chain was counted a few times. The antigen is undetermined. This record comes from a study of beta chain features in type 1 diabetes. Every isolated RNA sample was fully reverse transcribed, so sequencing captured expressed TCRB transcripts. Repertoires were generated with immunoSEQ multiplex PCR, while TCRdb's copy carries only in-frame clones and drops some. The table records around 340,000 clones, about a tenth of them present only once. Every sorted population was more than 95% pure. Study-level results: Insertions were fewer and deletions more numerous at VDJ junctions in type 1 diabetes patients. Across patients, naive, central memory and Treg TCRB repertoires exhibited apparently greater similarity than was observed across healthy donors. The study found moderately but significantly shorter TCRB CDR3s in all four CD4+ subsets of Type 1 diabetes patients. PCR may have favored shorter templates equally in patients and controls.

This CDR3 spans 13 amino acids. The ends were cut back, 3 bases at V and 6 bases at J, with 11 bases in the middle. Germline V lookup: CDR1 MDHEN, CDR2 SYDVKM. The TCR sequence derives from a young man with type 1 diabetes. This rearrangement joins TRBV28 to TRBJ1-2; D unclear. Sample: central memory CD4+ T cells from blood. In DNA form, the CDR3 reads TGTGCCAGCAGTTTTCGGGATCGGCATGGCTACACCTTC. Encoded protein: CASSFRDRHGYTF.